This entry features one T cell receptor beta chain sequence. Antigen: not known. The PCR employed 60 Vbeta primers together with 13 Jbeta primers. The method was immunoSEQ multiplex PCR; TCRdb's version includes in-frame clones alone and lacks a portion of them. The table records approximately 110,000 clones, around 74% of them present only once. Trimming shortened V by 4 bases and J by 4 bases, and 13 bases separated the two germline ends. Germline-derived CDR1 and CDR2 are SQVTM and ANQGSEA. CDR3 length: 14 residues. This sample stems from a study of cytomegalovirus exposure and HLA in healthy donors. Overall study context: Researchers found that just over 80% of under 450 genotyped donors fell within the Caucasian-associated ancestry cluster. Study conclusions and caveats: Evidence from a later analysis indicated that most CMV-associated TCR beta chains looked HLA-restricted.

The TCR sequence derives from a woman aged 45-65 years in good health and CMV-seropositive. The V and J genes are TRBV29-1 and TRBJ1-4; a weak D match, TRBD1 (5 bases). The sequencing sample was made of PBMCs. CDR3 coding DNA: TGCAGCGTTGGCCAGGGAGGCGGTAATGAAAAACTGTTTTTT. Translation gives CSVGQGGGNEKLFF.